The rows below give T cell receptor beta chains drawn from one sample of a study of shared clonotypes between healthy human individuals. Assay used: immunoSEQ multiplex PCR; TCRdb lists only in-frame clones, some missing. This table has some 1 million clones, roughly 70% appearing once. Sequencing used memory CD4+ T cells sorted from blood. These TCRs come from a man between 18 and 35 years old in good health. CDR3s include the opening cysteine and the closing phenylalanine or tryptophan. D genes are given only for firm matches. The size entry is marked missing in some rows and otherwise reads once, few, many or a size class.

TRBJ1-2 TRBV28 NA TRBD1 CASSLGTGIVSGYTF TGTGCCAGCAGTTTGGGGACAGGCATAGTAAGTGGCTACACCTTC
TRBJ1-2 TRBV6-5 NA NA CASRTGGVRYGYTF TGTGCCAGCAGAACGGGGGGAGTTAGATATGGCTACACCTTC
TRBJ2-5 TRBV11-2 NA TRBD2 CASSLERGETQYF TGTGCCAGCAGCTTAGAGCGGGGGGAGACCCAGTACTTC
TRBJ2-3 TRBV19 NA NA CASSPWLAQTDTQYF TGTGCCAGTAGCCCGTGGTTAGCTCAAACGGATACGCAGTATTTT
TRBJ1-2 TRBV9 NA TRBD1 CASSSWTGSAGYTF TGTGCCAGCAGCTCCTGGACAGGGTCCGCGGGCTACACCTTC
TRBJ1-2 TRBV11-2 few NA CASSLDPGTPLGYTF TGTGCCAGCAGCTTAGATCCCGGGACTCCCTTGGGCTACACCTTC
TRBJ1-5 TRBV6-1 NA TRBD1 CASSGQGVNQPQHF TGTGCCAGCAGTGGACAGGGAGTGAATCAGCCCCAGCATTTT
TRBJ2-1 TRBV6-1 NA NA CASSVQGNNEQFF TGTGCCAGCAGCGTCCAGGGCAACAATGAGCAGTTCTTC
TRBJ1-6 TRBV5-5 once NA CASSLEIAWGSYNSPLHF TGTGCCAGCAGCTTGGAAATAGCTTGGGGCTCCTATAATTCACCCCTCCACTTT
TRBJ2-2 TRBV4-1 NA NA CASSQGWGSGTGELFF TGCGCCAGCAGCCAAGGCTGGGGTTCGGGCACCGGGGAGCTGTTTTTT
TRBJ2-1 TRBV7-3 NA NA CASSPLGTDNEQFF TGTGCCAGCAGCCCACTCGGGACCGACAATGAGCAGTTCTTC
TRBJ2-2 TRBV6-5 many TRBD2 CASSLGSGGMSGELFF TGTGCCAGCAGTTTAGGTAGCGGGGGGATGTCCGGGGAGCTGTTTTTT
TRBJ2-6 TRBV28 NA NA CASARAGANVLTF TGTGCCAGCGCGCGGGCGGGGGCCAACGTCCTGACTTTC
TRBJ2-7 TRBV28 NA TRBD1 CASSLIATGGIYEQYF TGTGCCAGCAGTTTAATCGCGACAGGGGGAATTTACGAGCAGTACTTC
TRBJ2-2 TRBV6-5 NA NA CASSYLGAGELFF TGTGCCAGCAGTTACTTGGGGGCCGGGGAGCTGTTTTTT
TRBJ1-5 TRBV6-5 few NA CASSRDDSNQPQHF TGTGCCAGCAGCCGCGATGATAGCAATCAGCCCCAGCATTTT
TRBJ2-1 TRBV4-1 few TRBD1 CASSLIPGQGSHEQFF TGCGCCAGCAGCCTGATCCCGGGACAGGGTTCCCATGAGCAGTTCTTC
TRBJ2-3 TRBV5-1 NA TRBD2 CASSQAGEGTDTQYF TGCGCCAGCAGTCAAGCGGGAGAAGGCACAGATACGCAGTATTTT
TRBJ2-6 TRBV5-1 NA NA CASSLYSPSSSGANVLTF TGCGCCAGCAGCTTGTACAGCCCATCGTCCTCTGGGGCCAACGTCCTGACTTTC
TRBJ1-2 TRBV6-6 NA NA CASSPDSNYGYTF TGTGCCAGCAGCCCCGACAGTAACTATGGCTACACCTTC
TRBJ2-3 TRBV10-3 NA TRBD2 CAISEKSGTSAYF TGTGCCATCAGCGAGAAATCCGGGACTAGTGCGTATTTT
TRBJ2-7 TRBV6-1 NA TRBD1 CASSEEAGTGHEQYF TGTGCCAGCAGTGAGGAAGCCGGGACAGGGCACGAGCAGTACTTC
TRBJ2-2 TRBV2 NA NA CASSESSFPGELFF TGTGCCAGCAGTGAATCCTCTTTTCCCGGGGAGCTGTTTTTT
TRBJ1-1 TRBV4-1 few NA CASGRGEGTQNTEAFF TGCGCCAGCGGAAGGGGAGAGGGGACCCAGAACACTGAAGCTTTCTTT
TRBJ1-1 TRBV4-3 NA NA CASSQDLRQTTEAFF TGCGCCAGCAGCCAAGATCTTCGGCAGACAACTGAAGCTTTCTTT
TRBJ2-1 TRBV12-5 NA TRBD1 CASGLTLRDSTYNEQFF TGTGCTAGTGGTTTGACTCTCCGGGACAGTACCTACAATGAGCAGTTCTTC
TRBJ2-7 TRBV28 NA TRBD2 CASMMTSGPSYEQYF TGTGCCAGCATGATGACTAGCGGACCCTCCTACGAGCAGTACTTC
TRBJ1-2 TRBV28 NA TRBD1 CASYTGGGYTF TGTGCCAGCTACACAGGGGGTGGCTACACCTTC
TRBJ2-6 TRBV5-6 once TRBD1 CASSLTGNLAGANVLTF TGTGCCAGCAGCCTGACAGGGAACTTAGCTGGGGCCAACGTCCTGACTTTC
TRBJ1-2 TRBV11-2 NA TRBD1 CASRGTGEVWGYTF TGTGCCAGCAGGGGGACAGGGGAAGTTTGGGGCTACACCTTC
TRBJ2-1 TRBV18 NA TRBD2 CASSPRRERQSEQFF TGTGCCAGCTCACCGAGGCGGGAGCGGCAATCTGAGCAGTTCTTC
TRBJ2-7 TRBV5-1 NA NA CASSLERGSYEQYF TGCGCCAGCAGCTTGGAAAGGGGGAGCTACGAGCAGTACTTC
TRBJ2-5 TRBV16 NA TRBD1 CASSQVGQGAETQYF TGTGCCAGCAGCCAAGTGGGACAGGGGGCTGAGACCCAGTACTTC
TRBJ1-2 TRBV4-1 NA NA CASSQDRALNGYTF TGCGCCAGCAGCCAAGATAGAGCATTGAATGGCTACACCTTC
TRBJ2-1 TRBV7-2 NA TRBD1 CASSQSRGNEQFF TGTGCCAGCAGCCAGAGCAGGGGGAATGAGCAGTTCTTC
TRBJ1-6 TRBV28 NA NA CASSLREWSSPLHF TGTGCCAGCAGCCTCAGGGAATGGAGTTCACCCCTCCACTTT
TRBJ2-7 TRBV5-4 few TRBD2 CASSLGTSGEQYF TGTGCCAGCAGCTTAGGGACTAGTGGGGAGCAGTACTTC
TRBJ2-7 TRBV6-5 once NA CASSSISGASYEQYF TGTGCCAGCAGTTCGATTAGTGGGGCCTCCTACGAGCAGTACTTC
TRBJ1-3 TRBV27 many NA CASRKPKYSSGNTIYF TGTGCCAGCCGAAAACCAAAATATTCCTCTGGAAACACCATATATTTT
TRBJ2-7 TRBV9 once NA CASSPVPGSEQYF TGTGCCAGCAGCCCGGTACCCGGGTCCGAGCAGTACTTC
TRBJ2-2 TRBV7-6 once NA CASSRSSGATGELFF TGTGCCAGCAGCCGGAGTTCAGGGGCCACCGGGGAGCTGTTTTTT
TRBJ2-2 TRBV19 NA NA CASSFVGGELFF TGTGCCAGTAGTTTTGTTGGCGGGGAGCTGTTTTTT
TRBJ2-3 TRBV6-6 NA NA CASSYARGISTDTQYF TGTGCCAGCAGTTACGCTCGGGGGATTAGCACAGATACGCAGTATTTT
TRBJ1-5 TRBV25-1 NA NA CASSGRQWEPQHF TGTGCCAGCAGTGGGCGACAATGGGAGCCCCAGCATTTT
TRBJ1-5 TRBV27 once TRBD1 CASRGGQGFSNQPQHF TGTGCCAGCAGGGGGGGACAGGGCTTTAGCAATCAGCCCCAGCATTTT
TRBJ1-4 TRBV5-1 NA NA CASSLGAGDEKLFF TGCGCCAGCAGCTTGGGGGCAGGGGACGAAAAACTGTTTTTT
TRBJ2-5 TRBV2 NA NA CASRRRETQYF TGTGCCAGCAGGAGACGTGAGACCCAGTACTTC
TRBJ2-5 TRBV11-2 NA NA CASSPLRGGPETQYF TGTGCCAGCAGCCCCCTAAGGGGGGGCCCAGAGACCCAGTACTTC
TRBJ1-4 TRBV7-9 NA NA CASSSARQGGEKLFF TGTGCCAGCAGCTCCGCCAGGCAGGGTGGAGAAAAACTGTTTTTT
TRBJ2-1 TRBV10-3 NA TRBD2 CAIGRSSGGGDEQFF TGTGCCATCGGGAGGTCGAGCGGGGGGGGCGATGAGCAGTTCTTC
TRBJ1-4 TRBV25-1 few NA CASGKGGEKLFF TGTGCCAGCGGGAAAGGGGGTGAAAAACTGTTTTTT
TRBJ1-6 TRBV6-6 NA NA CASTANSPLHF TGTGCCAGCACGGCCAATTCACCCCTCCACTTT
TRBJ1-4 TRBV27 NA NA CASSFGAGINEKLFF TGTGCCAGCAGTTTTGGTGCGGGGATTAATGAAAAACTGTTTTTT